The 7 T cell receptor beta chains in this list originate from one sample, sequenced in a study of T-cell reconstitution after alpha-beta-depleted transplantation in children. The authors prepared the TCRbeta library with unique molecular identifiers. TCRdb re-analysed the PCR reads in MiXCR, keeping a single row per CDR3 protein. The sample has some 600,000 distinct CDR3 sequences; over 10% are singletons. Sequencing was performed on PBMCs, mostly from graft donor cells, taken 360 days after TCRalphabeta/CD19-depleted stem cell transplant. The receptors come from a male patient younger than 18 who had a stem cell transplant for acute myeloid leukemia, so the T cells may come from the graft donor.

This clonotype was seen many times. The chain combines TRBV12-3 or TRBV12-4 with TRBJ2-7; no reliable D call. The V end was cut by 6 bases, the J end by 8 bases, with 14 bases between. The CDR3 is made up of 12 amino acids. The CDR3 DNA is TGTGCCAGCAGCCGGATCGCCGGGCAGCAGTACTTC. Its protein product is CASSRIAGQQYF.

The V gene is TRBV28, the J gene TRBJ2-2; the match to TRBD2 covers 9 bases. Germline loops: CDR1 MDHEN, CDR2 SYDVKM. V lost 6 bases, J lost 6 bases, and 17 bases stayed unmatched. The CDR3 covers 18 residues. CDR3 in amino acids: CASSIIAGGPVVPGELFF. DNA for the CDR3: TGTGCCAGCAGCATTATTGCGGGAGGGCCGGTCGTCCCCGGGGAGCTGTTTTTT.

The V and J genes are TRBV20-1 and TRBJ1-1; D not resolved. CDR1 is DFQATT and CDR2 is SNEGSKA in the germline V gene (reference sequence). V was trimmed by 6 bases and J by 7 bases, leaving 9 bases between them. The CDR3 is made up of 10 amino acids. The DNA of the CDR3 is TGCAGTGCAAGGGATTTTGAAGCTTTCTTT. As protein: CSARDFEAFF.

The chain couples TRBV10-3 to TRBJ2-1; D is perhaps TRBD1 (6 bases). V shed 5 bases and J shed 2 bases, with 13 bases lying between them. The CDR3 is 15 residues long. Germline CDR1 and CDR2: ENHRY and SYGVKD. The CDR3 DNA reads TGTGCCATCAGTACCTCAGGGGCCGCCTACAATGAGCAGTTCTTC. It codes for CAISTSGAAYNEQFF.

This clonotype was seen a few times. The gene calls are TRBV28 and TRBJ2-2; D may be TRBD1 (6 bases). The CDR3 length is 19 residues. Looked up from germline, CDR1 is MDHEN and CDR2 is SYDVKM. V was trimmed by 8 bases and J by 4 bases, leaving 29 bases between them. CDR3 amino acids: CASCGAHGRIVRGTGELFF. CDR3 nucleotide sequence: TGTGCCAGCTGCGGTGCTCATGGGCGTATAGTCAGGGGCACCGGGGAGCTGTTTTTT.

This clonotype turned up a few times. V gene TRBV12-3 or TRBV12-4 combines with J gene TRBJ2-2, with D possibly TRBD1 on 6 matching bases. Trimming left V 8 bases short and J 4 bases short, with 14 bases between. There are 14 residues in the CDR3. CDR3 region: CASFRGRGTGELFF. The CDR3 DNA is TGTGCCAGCTTCAGGGGCAGGGGCACCGGGGAGCTGTTTTTT.

In its sample, this clonotype was seen many times. The chain carries TRBV5-1 and TRBJ1-2; D uncertain. With 0 bases removed from V and 3 bases from J, the gap between germline ends came to 9 bases. The CDR3 sequence is 14 residues long. Germline V gene data show CDR1 as SGHRS and CDR2 as YFSETQ. Here the CDR3 reads CASSLGPGDYGYTF. The CDR3 region has the DNA TGCGCCAGCAGCTTGGGTCCCGGCGACTATGGCTACACCTTC.